This T cell receptor (beta chain) was sequenced in a study of tumor-infiltrating lymphocytes in oesophageal squamous cell carcinoma. This clonotype was picked up a small number of times. The junction does not match germline at one end; this may be a read error. The CDR3 loop spans 15 amino acids. Germline CDR1 and CDR2: SSHAT and FNYEAQ (reference sequence). Each CDR3 protein is one row after TCRdb ran MiXCR on the PCR reads. Of approximately 12,000 distinct CDR3 sequences in the sample, roughly three fifths were seen once. This clonotype was obtained from a female donor with esophageal squamous cell carcinoma. The chain combines TRBV7-7 with TRBJ2-1; D possibly corresponds to TRBD1 (6 bases). The specimen sequenced was esophageal tumor tissue. CDR3 DNA: TGTGCTAGCAGCTTATTTTTTGCAGGGGAAAATGAGCAGTTCTTC. Translation gives CASSLFFAGENEQFF.